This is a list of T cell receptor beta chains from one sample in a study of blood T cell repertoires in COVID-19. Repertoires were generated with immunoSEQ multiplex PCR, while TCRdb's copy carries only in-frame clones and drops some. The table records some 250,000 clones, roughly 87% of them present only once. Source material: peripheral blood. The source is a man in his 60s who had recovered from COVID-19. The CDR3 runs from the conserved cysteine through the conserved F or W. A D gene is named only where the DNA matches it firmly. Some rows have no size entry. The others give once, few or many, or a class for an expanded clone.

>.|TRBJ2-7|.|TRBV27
CASSWGVSYEQYF
TGTGCCAGCAGTTGGGGGGTTTCCTACGAGCAGTACTTC
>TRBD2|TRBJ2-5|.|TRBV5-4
CASSSGLAGGQETQYF
TGTGCCAGCAGCTCGGGACTAGCGGGGGGGCAGGAGACCCAGTACTTC
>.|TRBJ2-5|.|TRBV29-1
CSVDGGTQYF
TGCAGCGTTGATGGGGGCACCCAGTACTTC
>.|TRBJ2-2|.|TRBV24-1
CATSDPRGRVTGELFF
TGTGCCACCAGTGATCCGCGGGGGCGCGTCACCGGGGAGCTGTTTTTT
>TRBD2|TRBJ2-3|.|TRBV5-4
CASSRGGSSTDTQYF
TGTGCCAGCAGCCGCGGGGGGAGCAGCACAGATACGCAGTATTTT
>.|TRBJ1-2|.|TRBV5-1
CASSPQEGYGYTF
TGCGCCAGCAGCCCACAGGAAGGCTATGGCTACACCTTC
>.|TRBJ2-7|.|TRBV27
CASSLSWGPYEQYF
TGTGCCAGCAGTTTATCTTGGGGGCCCTACGAGCAGTACTTC
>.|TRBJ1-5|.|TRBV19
CASSITVSNQPQHF
TGTGCCAGTAGTATAACAGTTAGCAATCAGCCCCAGCATTTT
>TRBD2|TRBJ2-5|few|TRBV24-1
CATSDPGTSAPGDQYF
TGTGCCACCAGTGACCCCGGGACTAGCGCCCCTGGGGACCAGTACTTC
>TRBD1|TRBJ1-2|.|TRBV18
CASSPEDRADGYTF
TGTGCCAGCTCACCCGAAGACAGGGCCGATGGCTACACCTTC
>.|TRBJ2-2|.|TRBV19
CASELSPGTGELFF
TGTGCCAGTGAACTTAGCCCTGGCACCGGGGAGCTGTTTTTT
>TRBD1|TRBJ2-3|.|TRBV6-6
CASSPPQVQGDPDTQYF
TGTGCCAGCAGTCCTCCCCAGGTACAGGGGGACCCAGATACGCAGTATTTT
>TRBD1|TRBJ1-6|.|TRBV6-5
CASSQTGGNSPLHF
TGTGCCAGCAGTCAAACAGGGGGCAATTCACCCCTCCACTTT
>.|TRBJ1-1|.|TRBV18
CASSARGWVTEAFF
TGTGCCAGCTCCGCTAGGGGGTGGGTTACTGAAGCTTTCTTT
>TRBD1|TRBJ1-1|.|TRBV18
CASSIRTGENTEAFF
TGTGCCAGCTCAATCAGGACAGGGGAGAACACTGAAGCTTTCTTT
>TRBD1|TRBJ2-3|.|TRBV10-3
CAISIGQGITDTQYF
TGTGCCATCAGCATAGGACAGGGGATCACAGATACGCAGTATTTT
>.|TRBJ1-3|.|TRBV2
CASSGQEGSTIYF
TGTGCCAGCAGTGGTCAGGAGGGGAGCACCATATATTTT
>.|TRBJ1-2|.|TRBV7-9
CASSLRAVMTENYGYTF
TGTGCCAGCAGCTTAAGGGCCGTAATGACAGAAAACTATGGCTACACCTTC
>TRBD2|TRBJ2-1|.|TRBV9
CASSVLGGGAVEQFF
TGTGCCAGCAGCGTATTGGGCGGGGGGGCCGTTGAGCAGTTCTTC
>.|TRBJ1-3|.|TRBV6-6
CASSYSGGSSGNTIYF
TGTGCCAGCAGTTACTCGGGAGGGTCCTCTGGAAACACCATATATTTT
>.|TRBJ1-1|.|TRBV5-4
CASSLEQNTEAFF
TGTGCCAGCAGCTTGGAACAGAACACTGAAGCTTTCTTT
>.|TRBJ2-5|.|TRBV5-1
CASSLERGNVQETQYF
TGCGCCAGCAGCTTGGAAAGGGGAAATGTTCAAGAGACCCAGTACTTC
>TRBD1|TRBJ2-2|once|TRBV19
CASSNRQGNTGELFF
TGTGCCAGTAGTAACAGACAGGGGAACACCGGGGAGCTGTTTTTT
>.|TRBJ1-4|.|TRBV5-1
CASSLEGAGEELFF
TGCGCCAGCAGCTTGGAGGGTGCTGGGGAGGAACTGTTTTTT
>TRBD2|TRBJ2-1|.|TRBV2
CASSDWDRTSGGQQFF
TGTGCCAGCAGTGATTGGGACCGGACTAGCGGGGGGCAGCAGTTCTTC
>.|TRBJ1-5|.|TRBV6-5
CASSHGGGPQHF
TGTGCCAGCAGCCACGGCGGGGGGCCCCAGCATTTT
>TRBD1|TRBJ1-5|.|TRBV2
CASSGGQGRNQPQHF
TGTGCCAGCAGTGGTGGACAGGGGCGGAATCAGCCCCAGCATTTT
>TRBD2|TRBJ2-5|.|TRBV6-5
CASSYITGGETQYF
TGTGCCAGCAGTTACATAACGGGGGGGGAGACCCAGTACTTC
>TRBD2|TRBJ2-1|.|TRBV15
CATSRLAGGHNEQFF
TGTGCCACCAGCAGACTAGCGGGGGGGCACAATGAGCAGTTCTTC
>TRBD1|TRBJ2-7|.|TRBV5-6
CASSGRGTGGLLAYEQYF
TGTGCCAGCAGCGGAAGGGGGACAGGGGGCCTCTTGGCCTACGAGCAGTACTTC
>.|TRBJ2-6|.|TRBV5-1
CASSLDEVSGANVLTF
TGCGCCAGCAGCTTGGATGAGGTCTCTGGGGCCAACGTCCTGACTTTC
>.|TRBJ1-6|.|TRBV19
CASSIGGTRNSPLHF
TGTGCCAGTAGTATAGGTGGGACACGGAATTCACCCCTCCACTTT
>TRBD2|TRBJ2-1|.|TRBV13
CASSFQTPGLAGGPYEQFF
TGTGCCAGCAGCTTCCAGACCCCCGGACTAGCGGGGGGGCCGTATGAGCAGTTCTTC
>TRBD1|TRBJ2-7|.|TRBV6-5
CASSRDRDYEQYF
TGTGCCAGCAGCCGGGACAGAGACTACGAGCAGTACTTC
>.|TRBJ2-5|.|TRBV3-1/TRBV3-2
CASSQVTRPSQETQYF
TGTGCCAGCAGCCAAGTGACTCGTCCCTCACAAGAGACCCAGTACTTC
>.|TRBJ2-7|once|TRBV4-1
CASSQSRLYYEQYF
TGCGCCAGCAGCCAATCCCGACTATACTACGAGCAGTACTTC
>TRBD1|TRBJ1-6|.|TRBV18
CASSQQGDASPLHF
TGTGCCAGCTCGCAACAGGGGGACGCGTCACCCCTCCACTTT
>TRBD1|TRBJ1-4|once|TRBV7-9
CASSLGQGATNEKLFF
TGTGCCAGCAGCTTGGGACAGGGGGCAACTAATGAAAAACTGTTTTTT
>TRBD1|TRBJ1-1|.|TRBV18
CASSQNGQGVTEAFF
TGTGCCAGCTCACAAAACGGACAGGGGGTGACTGAAGCTTTCTTT
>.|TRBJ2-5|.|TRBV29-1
CSALQGFGETQYF
TGCAGCGCGTTACAGGGTTTTGGGGAGACCCAGTACTTC
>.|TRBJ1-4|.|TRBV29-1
CSVERGLGEKLFF
TGCAGCGTTGAGCGGGGGCTAGGTGAAAAACTGTTTTTT
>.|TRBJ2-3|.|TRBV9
CASSVGPPDTQYF
TGTGCCAGCAGCGTAGGTCCCCCGGATACGCAGTATTTT
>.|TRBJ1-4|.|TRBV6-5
CASSYSMSSREGKLFF
TGTGCCAGCAGTTACTCGATGTCAAGCAGGGAGGGAAAACTGTTTTTT
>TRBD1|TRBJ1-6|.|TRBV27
CASRPGQYNSPLHF
TGTGCCAGCAGACCGGGACAGTATAATTCACCCCTCCACTTT
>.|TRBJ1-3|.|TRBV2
CASTYRERNTIYF
TGTGCCAGCACCTACAGGGAGAGGAACACCATATATTTT
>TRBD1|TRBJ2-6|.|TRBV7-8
CASSEQGTGANVLTF
TGTGCCAGCAGCGAACAGGGGACTGGGGCCAACGTCCTGACTTTC
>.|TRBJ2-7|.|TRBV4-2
CASSQDSGRLGALYEQYF
TGTGCCAGCAGCCAAGATTCGGGCCGACTAGGGGCACTCTACGAGCAGTACTTC
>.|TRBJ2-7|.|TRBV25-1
CASYVDRPSSYEQYF
TGTGCCAGCTATGTTGACAGACCCAGCTCCTACGAGCAGTACTTC